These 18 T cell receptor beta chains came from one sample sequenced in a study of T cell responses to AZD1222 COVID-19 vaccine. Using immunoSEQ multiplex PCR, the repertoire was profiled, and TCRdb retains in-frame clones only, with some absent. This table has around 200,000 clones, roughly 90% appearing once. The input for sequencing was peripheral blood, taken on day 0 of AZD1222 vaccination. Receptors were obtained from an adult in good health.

CDR3: CASSLGQGYGYTF. Here the CDR3 DNA reads TGTGCCAGCAGCCTAGGACAGGGCTATGGCTACACCTTC. The chain combines TRBV2 with TRBJ1-2, with 8 bases matching TRBD1. Germline loops: CDR1 SNHLY, CDR2 FYNNEI. This CDR3 has 13 residues. The junction had 4 bases not matched to a gene; V was cut back by 6 bases and J by 4 bases.

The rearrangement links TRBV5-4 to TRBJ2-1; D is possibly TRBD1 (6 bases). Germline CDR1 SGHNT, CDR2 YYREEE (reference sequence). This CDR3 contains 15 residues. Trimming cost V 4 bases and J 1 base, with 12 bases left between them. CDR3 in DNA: TGTGCCAGCAGCCCTCGACAGGAATCCTACAATGAGCAGTTCTTC. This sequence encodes CASSPRQESYNEQFF.

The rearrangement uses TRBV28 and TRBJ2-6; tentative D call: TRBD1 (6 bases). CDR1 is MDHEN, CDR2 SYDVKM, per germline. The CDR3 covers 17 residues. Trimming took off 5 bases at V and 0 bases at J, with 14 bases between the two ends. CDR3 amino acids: CASSQQGHSSGANVLTF. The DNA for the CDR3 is TGTGCCAGCAGTCAGCAGGGGCATAGCTCTGGGGCCAACGTCCTGACTTTC.

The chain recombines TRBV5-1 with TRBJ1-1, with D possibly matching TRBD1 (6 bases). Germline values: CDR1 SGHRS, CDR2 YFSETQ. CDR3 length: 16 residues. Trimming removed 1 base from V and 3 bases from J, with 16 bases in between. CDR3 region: CASSLIESRGDTEAFF. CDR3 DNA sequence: TGCGCCAGCAGCTTGATCGAATCCAGGGGTGACACTGAAGCTTTCTTT.

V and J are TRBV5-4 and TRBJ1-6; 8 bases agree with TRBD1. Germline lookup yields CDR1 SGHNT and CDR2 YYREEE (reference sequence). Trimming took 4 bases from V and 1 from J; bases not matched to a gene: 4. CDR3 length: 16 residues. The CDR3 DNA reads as TGTGCCAGCAGCACAGGGGGAAGGTCCTATAATTCACCCCTCCACTTT. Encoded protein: CASSTGGRSYNSPLHF.

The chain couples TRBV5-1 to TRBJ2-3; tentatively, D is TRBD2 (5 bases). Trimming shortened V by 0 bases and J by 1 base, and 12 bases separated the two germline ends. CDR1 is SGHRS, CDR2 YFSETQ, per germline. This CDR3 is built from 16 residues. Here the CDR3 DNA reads TGCGCCAGCAGCTTGGAGCCTAGCTCGGGCACAGATACGCAGTATTTT. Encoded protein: CASSLEPSSGTDTQYF. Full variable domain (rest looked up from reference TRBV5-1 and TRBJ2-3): KAGVTQTPRYLIKTRGQQVTLSCSPISGHRSVSWYQQTPGQGLQFLFEYFSETQRNKGNFPGRFSGRQFSNSRSEMNVSTLELGDSALYLCASSLEPSSGTDTQYFGPGTRLTVL.

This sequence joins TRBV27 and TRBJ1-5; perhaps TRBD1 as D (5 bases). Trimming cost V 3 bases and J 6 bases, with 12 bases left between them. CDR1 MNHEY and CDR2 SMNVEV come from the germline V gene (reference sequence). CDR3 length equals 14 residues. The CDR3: CASSFLGGAQPQHF. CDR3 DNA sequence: TGTGCCAGCAGTTTCCTCGGGGGAGCTCAGCCCCAGCATTTT.

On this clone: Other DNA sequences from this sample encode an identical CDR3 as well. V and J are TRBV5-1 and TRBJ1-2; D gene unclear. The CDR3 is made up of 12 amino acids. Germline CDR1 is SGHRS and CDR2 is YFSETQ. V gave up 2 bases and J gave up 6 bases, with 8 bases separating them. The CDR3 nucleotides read TGCGCCAGCAGCTTAGCCGGAGATGGCTACACCTTC. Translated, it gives CASSLAGDGYTF. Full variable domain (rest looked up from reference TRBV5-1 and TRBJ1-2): KAGVTQTPRYLIKTRGQQVTLSCSPISGHRSVSWYQQTPGQGLQFLFEYFSETQRNKGNFPGRFSGRQFSNSRSEMNVSTLELGDSALYLCASSLAGDGYTFGSGTRLTVV.

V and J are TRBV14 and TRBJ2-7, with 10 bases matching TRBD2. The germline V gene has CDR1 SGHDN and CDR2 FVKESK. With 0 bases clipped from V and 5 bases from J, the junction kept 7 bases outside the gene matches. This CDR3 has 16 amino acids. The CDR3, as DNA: TGTGCCAGCAGCCAAGACCTAGCGGGAGTGGCCCACGAGCAGTACTTC. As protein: CASSQDLAGVAHEQYF.

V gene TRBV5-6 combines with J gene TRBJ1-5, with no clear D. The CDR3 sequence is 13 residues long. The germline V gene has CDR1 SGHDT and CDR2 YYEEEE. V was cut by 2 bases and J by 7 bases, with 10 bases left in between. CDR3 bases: TGTGCCAGCAGCTTTGTCGGGGAACAGCCCCAGCATTTT. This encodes CASSFVGEQPQHF.

The CDR3 DNA sequence: TGTGCCAGTAGTATGTCGGGGGGGCCCTACAATGAGCAGTTCTTC. This codes for CASSMSGGPYNEQFF. This rearrangement joins TRBV19 to TRBJ2-1; 8 nucleotides agree with TRBD2. This CDR3 region has 15 residues. Losses at the gene ends were 3 bases for V and 2 bases for J; bases not matched to a gene: 3. The germline V gene has CDR1 LNHDA and CDR2 SQIVND (reference sequence).

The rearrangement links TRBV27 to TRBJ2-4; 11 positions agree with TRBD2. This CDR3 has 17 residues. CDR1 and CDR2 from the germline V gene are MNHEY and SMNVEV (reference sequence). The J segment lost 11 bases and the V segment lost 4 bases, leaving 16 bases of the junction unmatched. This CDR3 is CASSSLSGRGGYLLQYF. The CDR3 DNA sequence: TGTGCCAGCAGTTCCCTTAGCGGGAGGGGGGGATATCTCCTTCAGTACTTC.

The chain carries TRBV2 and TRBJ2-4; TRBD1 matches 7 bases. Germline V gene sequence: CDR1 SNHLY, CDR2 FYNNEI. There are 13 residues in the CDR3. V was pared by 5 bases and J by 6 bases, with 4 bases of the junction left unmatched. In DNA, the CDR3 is TGTGCCAGCAGTACAAGGGGGCGAAACATTCAGTACTTC. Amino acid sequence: CASSTRGRNIQYF.

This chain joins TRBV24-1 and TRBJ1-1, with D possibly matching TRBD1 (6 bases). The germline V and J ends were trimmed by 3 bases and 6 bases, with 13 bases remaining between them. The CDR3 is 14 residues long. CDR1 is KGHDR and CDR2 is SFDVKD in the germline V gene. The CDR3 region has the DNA TGTGCCACCAGTGATACCATGACAGGCGCTGAAGCTTTCTTT. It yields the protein CATSDTMTGAEAFF.

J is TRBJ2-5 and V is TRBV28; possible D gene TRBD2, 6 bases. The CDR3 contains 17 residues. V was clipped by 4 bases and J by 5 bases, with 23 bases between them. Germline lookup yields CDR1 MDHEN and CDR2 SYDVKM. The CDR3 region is CASSSIQDHLRGETQYF. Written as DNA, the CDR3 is TGTGCCAGCAGTTCCATCCAGGACCACCTTCGGGGGGAGACCCAGTACTTC.

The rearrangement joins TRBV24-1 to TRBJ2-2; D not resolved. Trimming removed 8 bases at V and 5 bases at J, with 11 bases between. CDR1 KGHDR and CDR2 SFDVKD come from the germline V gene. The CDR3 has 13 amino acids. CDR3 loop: CATKGPATGELFF. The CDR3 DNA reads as TGTGCCACCAAGGGTCCCGCGACCGGGGAGCTGTTTTTT.

The CDR3 DNA reads TGTGCCAGCAGTTACCCCGGGCAGGACAGTCCTGAAGCTTTCTTT. It encodes CASSYPGQDSPEAFF. The rearrangement joins TRBV6-2 or TRBV6-3 to TRBJ1-1; TRBD1 might be the D (6 bases). CDR1 and CDR2 (germline): MNHEY, SVGEGT. The CDR3 sequence is 15 residues long. The V end lost 2 bases, the J end lost 6 bases, and 16 bases lay between the germline ends.

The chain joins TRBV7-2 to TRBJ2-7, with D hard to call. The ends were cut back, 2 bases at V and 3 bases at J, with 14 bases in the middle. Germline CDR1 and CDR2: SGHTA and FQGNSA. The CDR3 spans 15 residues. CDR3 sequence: CASSLSFGQNYEQYF. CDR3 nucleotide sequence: TGTGCCAGCAGCTTAAGTTTTGGGCAGAACTACGAGCAGTACTTC. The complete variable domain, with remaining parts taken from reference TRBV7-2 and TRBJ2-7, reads GAGVSQSPSNKVTEKGKDVELRCDPISGHTALYWYRQSLGQGLEFLIYFQGNSAPDKSGLPSDRFSAERTGGSVSTLTIQRTQQEDSAVYLCASSLSFGQNYEQYFGPGTRLTVT.